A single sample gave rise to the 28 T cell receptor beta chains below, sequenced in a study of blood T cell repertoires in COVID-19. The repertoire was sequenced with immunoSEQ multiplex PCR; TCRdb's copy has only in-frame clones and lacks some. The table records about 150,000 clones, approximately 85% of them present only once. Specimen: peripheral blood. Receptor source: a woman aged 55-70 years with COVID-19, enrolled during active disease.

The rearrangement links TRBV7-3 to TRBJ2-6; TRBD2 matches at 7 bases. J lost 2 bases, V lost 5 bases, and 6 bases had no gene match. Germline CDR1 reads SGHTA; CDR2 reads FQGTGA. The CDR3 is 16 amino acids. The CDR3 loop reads CASSRTGTTGANVLTF. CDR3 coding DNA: TGTGCCAGCAGCAGAACGGGGACTACTGGGGCCAACGTCCTGACTTTC. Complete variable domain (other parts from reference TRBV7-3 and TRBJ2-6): GAGVSQTPSNKVTEKGKYVELRCDPISGHTALYWYRQSLGQGPEFLIYFQGTGAADDSGLPNDRFFAVRPEGSVSTLKIQRTERGDSAVYLCASSRTGTTGANVLTFGAGSRLTVL.

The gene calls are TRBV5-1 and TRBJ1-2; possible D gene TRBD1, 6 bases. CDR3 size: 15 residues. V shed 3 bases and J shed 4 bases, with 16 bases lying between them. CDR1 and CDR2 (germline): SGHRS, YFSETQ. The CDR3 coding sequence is TGCGCCAGCAGCTCATCCCCGGACAGTCGCTATGGCTACACCTTC. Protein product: CASSSSPDSRYGYTF.

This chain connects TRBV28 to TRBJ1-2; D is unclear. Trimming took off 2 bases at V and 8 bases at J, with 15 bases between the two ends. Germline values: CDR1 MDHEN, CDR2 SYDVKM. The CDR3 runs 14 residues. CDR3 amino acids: CASSLNRRGGGYTF. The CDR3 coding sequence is TGTGCCAGCAGTTTAAATAGGCGGGGTGGGGGCTACACCTTC.

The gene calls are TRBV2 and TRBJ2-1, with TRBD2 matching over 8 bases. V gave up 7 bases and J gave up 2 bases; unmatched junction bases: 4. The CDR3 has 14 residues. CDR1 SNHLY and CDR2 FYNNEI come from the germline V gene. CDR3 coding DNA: TGTGCCAGCACAGTAGCGGGGACCTACAATGAGCAGTTCTTC. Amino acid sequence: CASTVAGTYNEQFF.

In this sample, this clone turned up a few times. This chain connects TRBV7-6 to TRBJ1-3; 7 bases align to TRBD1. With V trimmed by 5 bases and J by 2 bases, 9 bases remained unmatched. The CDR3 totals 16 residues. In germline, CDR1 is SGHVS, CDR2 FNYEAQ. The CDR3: CASSTRQGGTGNTIYF. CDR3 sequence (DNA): TGTGCCAGCAGCACCCGACAGGGAGGAACTGGAAACACCATATATTTT.

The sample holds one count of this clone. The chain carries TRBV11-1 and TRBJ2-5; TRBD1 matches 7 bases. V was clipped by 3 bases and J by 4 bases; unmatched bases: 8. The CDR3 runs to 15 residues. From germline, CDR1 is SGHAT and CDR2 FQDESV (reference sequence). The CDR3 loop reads CASSLTGQDLETQYF. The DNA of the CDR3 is TGTGCCAGCAGCTTGACAGGGCAAGATCTAGAGACCCAGTACTTC. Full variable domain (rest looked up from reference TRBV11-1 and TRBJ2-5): EAEVAQSPRYKITEKSQAVAFWCDPISGHATLYWYRQILGQGPELLVQFQDESVVDDSQLPKDRFSAERLKGVDSTLKIQPAELGDSAMYLCASSLTGQDLETQYFGPGTRLLVL.

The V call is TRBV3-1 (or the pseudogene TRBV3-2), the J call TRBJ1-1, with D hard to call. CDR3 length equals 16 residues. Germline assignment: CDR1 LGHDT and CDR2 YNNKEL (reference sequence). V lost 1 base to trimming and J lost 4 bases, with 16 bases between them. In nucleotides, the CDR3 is TGTGCCAGCAGCCAAGCTGCGCGGGAGGTCAGCACTGAAGCTTTCTTT. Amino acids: CASSQAAREVSTEAFF.

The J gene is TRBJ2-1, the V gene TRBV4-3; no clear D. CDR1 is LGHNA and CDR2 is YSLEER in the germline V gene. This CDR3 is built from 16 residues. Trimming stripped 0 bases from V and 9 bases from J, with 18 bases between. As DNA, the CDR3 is TGCGCCAGCAGCCAAGATCTAGGCACCACGGCACGTGAGCAGTTCTTC. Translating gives CASSQDLGTTAREQFF.

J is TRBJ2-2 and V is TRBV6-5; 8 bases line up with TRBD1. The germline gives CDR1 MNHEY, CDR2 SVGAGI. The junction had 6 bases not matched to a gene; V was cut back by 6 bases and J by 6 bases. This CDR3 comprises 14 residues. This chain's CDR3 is CASRGAQGAGELFF. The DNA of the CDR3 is TGTGCCAGCAGGGGAGCACAGGGGGCCGGGGAGCTGTTTTTT.

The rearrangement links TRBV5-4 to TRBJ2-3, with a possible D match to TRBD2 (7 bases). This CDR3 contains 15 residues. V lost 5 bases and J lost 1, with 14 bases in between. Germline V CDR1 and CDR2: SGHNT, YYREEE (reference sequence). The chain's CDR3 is CASSVGGAGTDTQYF. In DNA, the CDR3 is TGTGCCAGCAGTGTTGGGGGGGCCGGCACAGATACGCAGTATTTT.

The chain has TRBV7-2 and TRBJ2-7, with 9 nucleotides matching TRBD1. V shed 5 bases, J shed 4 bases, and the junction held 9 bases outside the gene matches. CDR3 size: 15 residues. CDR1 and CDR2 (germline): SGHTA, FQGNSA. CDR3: CASSQESGQGYEQYF. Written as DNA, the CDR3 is TGTGCCAGCAGCCAGGAGTCGGGACAGGGTTACGAGCAGTACTTC.

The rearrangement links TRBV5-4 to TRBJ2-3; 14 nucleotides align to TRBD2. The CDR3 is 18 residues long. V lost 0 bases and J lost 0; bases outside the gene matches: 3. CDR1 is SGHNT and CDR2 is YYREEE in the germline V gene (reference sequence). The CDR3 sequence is CASSLGLAGGSSTDTQYF. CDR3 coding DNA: TGTGCCAGCAGCTTGGGACTAGCGGGGGGGAGTAGCACAGATACGCAGTATTTT.

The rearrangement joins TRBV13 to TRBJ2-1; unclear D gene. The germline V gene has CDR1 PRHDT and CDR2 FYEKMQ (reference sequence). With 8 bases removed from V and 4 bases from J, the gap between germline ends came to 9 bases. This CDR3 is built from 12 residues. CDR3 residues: CASRLGYNEQFF. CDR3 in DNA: TGTGCCAGCCGTCTCGGGTACAATGAGCAGTTCTTC.

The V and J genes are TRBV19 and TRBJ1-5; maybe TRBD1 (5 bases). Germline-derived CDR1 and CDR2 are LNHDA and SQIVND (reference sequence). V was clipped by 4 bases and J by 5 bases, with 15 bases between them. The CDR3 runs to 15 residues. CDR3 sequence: CASSKVPGLDQPQHF. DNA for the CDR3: TGTGCCAGTAGTAAGGTGCCAGGGCTAGATCAGCCCCAGCATTTT.

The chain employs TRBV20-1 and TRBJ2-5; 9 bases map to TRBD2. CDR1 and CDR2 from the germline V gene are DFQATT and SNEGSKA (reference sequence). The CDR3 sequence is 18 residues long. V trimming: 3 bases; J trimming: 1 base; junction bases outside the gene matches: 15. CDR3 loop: CSASYPAGGLRSQETQYF. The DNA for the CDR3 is TGCAGTGCTAGTTATCCAGCGGGGGGCCTGCGTTCCCAAGAGACCCAGTACTTC.

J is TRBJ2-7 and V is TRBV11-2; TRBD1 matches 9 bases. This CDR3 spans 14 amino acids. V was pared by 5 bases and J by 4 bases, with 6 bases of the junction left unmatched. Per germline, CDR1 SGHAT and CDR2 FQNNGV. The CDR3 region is CASSKGQGGYEQYF. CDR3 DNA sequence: TGTGCCAGCAGCAAGGGACAGGGAGGGTACGAGCAGTACTTC.

DNA of the CDR3: TGTGCCTGGAGCAAAGGACTGGAACAAGAGACCCAGTACTTC. Amino acid sequence: CAWSKGLEQETQYF. The rearrangement links TRBV30 to TRBJ2-5, with a possible D match to TRBD2 (5 bases). This CDR3 has 14 residues. Trimming shortened V by 3 bases and J by 2 bases, and 13 bases separated the two germline ends. Germline V CDR1 and CDR2: GTSNPN, SVGIG (reference sequence). Drawing the rest from reference TRBV30 and TRBJ2-5, the complete variable domain is SQTIHQWPATLVQPVGSPLSLECTVEGTSNPNLYWYRQAAGRGLQLLFYSVGIGQISSEVPQNLSASRPQDRQFILSSKKLLLSDSGFYLCAWSKGLEQETQYFGPGTRLLVL.

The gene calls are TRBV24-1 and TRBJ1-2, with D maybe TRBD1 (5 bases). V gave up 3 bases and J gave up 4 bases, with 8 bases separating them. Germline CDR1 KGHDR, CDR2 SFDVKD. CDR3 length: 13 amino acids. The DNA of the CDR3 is TGTGCCACCAGTGATGCCGACAGCTATGGCTACACCTTC. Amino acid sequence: CATSDADSYGYTF.

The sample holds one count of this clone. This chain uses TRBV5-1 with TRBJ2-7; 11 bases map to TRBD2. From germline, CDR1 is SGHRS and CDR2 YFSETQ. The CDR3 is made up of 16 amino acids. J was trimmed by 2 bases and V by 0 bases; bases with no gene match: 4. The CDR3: CASSLAGTSGTYEQYF. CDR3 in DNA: TGCGCCAGCAGCTTGGCCGGGACTAGCGGAACCTACGAGCAGTACTTC.

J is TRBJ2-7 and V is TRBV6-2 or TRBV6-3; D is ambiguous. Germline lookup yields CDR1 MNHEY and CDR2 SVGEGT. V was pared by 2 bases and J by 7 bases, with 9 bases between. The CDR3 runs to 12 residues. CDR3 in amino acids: CASSYKSTEQYF. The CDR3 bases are TGTGCCAGCAGTTACAAGTCCACTGAGCAGTACTTC.

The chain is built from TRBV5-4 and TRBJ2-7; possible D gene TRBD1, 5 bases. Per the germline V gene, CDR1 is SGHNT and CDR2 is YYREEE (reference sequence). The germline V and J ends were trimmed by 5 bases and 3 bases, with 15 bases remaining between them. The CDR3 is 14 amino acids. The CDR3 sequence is CASSSGYGFYEQYF. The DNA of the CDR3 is TGTGCCAGCAGTTCAGGGTACGGGTTCTACGAGCAGTACTTC.

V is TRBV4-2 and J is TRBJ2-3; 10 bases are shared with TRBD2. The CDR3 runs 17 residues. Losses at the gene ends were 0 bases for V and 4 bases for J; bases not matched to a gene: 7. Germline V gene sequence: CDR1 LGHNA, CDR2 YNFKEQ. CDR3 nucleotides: TGTGCCAGCAGCCAAGATCTGGGACTAGCGTATGCAGATACGCAGTATTTT. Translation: CASSQDLGLAYADTQYF.

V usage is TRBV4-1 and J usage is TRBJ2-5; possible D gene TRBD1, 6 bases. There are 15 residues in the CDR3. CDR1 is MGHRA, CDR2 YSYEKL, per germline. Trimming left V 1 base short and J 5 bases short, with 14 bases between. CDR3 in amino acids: CASSQVSPQGETQYF. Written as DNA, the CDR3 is TGCGCCAGCAGCCAAGTTTCGCCCCAGGGGGAGACCCAGTACTTC.

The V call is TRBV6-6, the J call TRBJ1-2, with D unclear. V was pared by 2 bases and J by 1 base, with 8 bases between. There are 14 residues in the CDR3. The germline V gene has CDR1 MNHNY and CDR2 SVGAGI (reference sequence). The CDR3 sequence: CASSYDTDNYGYTF. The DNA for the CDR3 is TGTGCCAGCAGTTACGACACAGATAACTATGGCTACACCTTC.

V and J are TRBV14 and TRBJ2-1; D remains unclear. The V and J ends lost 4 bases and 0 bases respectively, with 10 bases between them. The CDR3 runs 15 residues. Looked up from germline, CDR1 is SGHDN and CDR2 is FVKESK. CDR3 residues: CASSPRWSSYNEQFF. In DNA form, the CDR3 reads TGTGCCAGCAGCCCCCGCTGGAGCTCCTACAATGAGCAGTTCTTC.

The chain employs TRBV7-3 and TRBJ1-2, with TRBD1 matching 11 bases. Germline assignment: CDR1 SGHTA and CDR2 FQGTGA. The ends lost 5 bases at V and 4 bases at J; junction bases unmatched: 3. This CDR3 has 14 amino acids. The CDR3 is CASSTGTGGYGYTF. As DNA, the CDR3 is TGTGCCAGCAGCACGGGGACAGGGGGCTATGGCTACACCTTC.

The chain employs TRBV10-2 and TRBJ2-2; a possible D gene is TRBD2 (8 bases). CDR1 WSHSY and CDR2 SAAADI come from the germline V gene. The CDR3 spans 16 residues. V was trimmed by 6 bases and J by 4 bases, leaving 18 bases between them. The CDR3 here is CASSSGGGASTGELFF. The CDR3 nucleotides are TGCGCCAGCAGCTCGGGAGGGGGCGCAAGCACCGGGGAGCTGTTTTTT.

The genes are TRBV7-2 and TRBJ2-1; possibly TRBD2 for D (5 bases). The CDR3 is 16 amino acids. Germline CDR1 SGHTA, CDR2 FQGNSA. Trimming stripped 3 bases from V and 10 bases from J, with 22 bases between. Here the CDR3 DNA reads TGTGCCAGCAGCTTGACGACTTACGGGGATTTCGAGGAGCAGTTCTTC. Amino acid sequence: CASSLTTYGDFEEQFF.